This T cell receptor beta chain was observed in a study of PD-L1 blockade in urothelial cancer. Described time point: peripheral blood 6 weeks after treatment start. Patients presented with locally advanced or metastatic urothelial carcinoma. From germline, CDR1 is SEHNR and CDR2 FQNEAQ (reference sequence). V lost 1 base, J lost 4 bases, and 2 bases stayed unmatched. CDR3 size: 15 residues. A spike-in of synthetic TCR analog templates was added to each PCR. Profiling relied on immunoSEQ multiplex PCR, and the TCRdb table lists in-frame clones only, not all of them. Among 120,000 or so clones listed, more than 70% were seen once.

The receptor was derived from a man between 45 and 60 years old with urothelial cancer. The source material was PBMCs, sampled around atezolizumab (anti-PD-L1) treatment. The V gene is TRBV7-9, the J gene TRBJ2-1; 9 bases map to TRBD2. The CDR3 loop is CASSLGLAGYNEQFF. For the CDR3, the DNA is TGTGCCAGCAGCTTAGGGCTAGCGGGATACAATGAGCAGTTCTTC.